These 13 T cell receptor beta chains originate from one sample sequenced in a study of cytomegalovirus exposure and HLA in healthy donors. Amplification used 60 Vbeta primers and 13 Jbeta primers. The assay was immunoSEQ multiplex PCR, and TCRdb's table has in-frame clones only and misses some. The sample holds under 300,000 clones; roughly 85% are singletons and the top ten take around 3.7%. Sequencing was performed on PBMCs. Receptors originate from a man aged 40-55 years in good health and CMV-seropositive.

The chain joins TRBV7-2 to TRBJ2-5, with TRBD1 matching 7 bases. Per the germline V gene, CDR1 is SGHTA and CDR2 is FQGNSA. CDR3 size: 15 residues. Trimming at V came to 5 bases and at J to 1 base, leaving 7 bases not matched to a gene. The CDR3 loop reads CASSPTGVIQETQYF. Here the CDR3 DNA reads TGTGCCAGCAGCCCCACAGGGGTCATCCAAGAGACCCAGTACTTC. Using reference TRBV7-2 and TRBJ2-5 for the parts outside the CDR3, the full variable domain is GAGVSQSPSNKVTEKGKDVELRCDPISGHTALYWYRQSLGQGLEFLIYFQGNSAPDKSGLPSDRFSAERTGGSVSTLTIQRTQQEDSAVYLCASSPTGVIQETQYFGPGTRLLVL.

J is TRBJ1-1 and V is TRBV5-1; 7 bases align to TRBD1. This CDR3 spans 15 amino acids. Germline lookup yields CDR1 SGHRS and CDR2 YFSETQ. With V trimmed by 0 bases and J by 6 bases, 8 bases remained unmatched. The CDR3, as DNA: TGCGCCAGCAGCTTGGGCGGCAGGGGGATTGCTGAAGCTTTCTTT. It specifies CASSLGGRGIAEAFF.

The gene calls are TRBV18 and TRBJ2-7; TRBD1 agrees at 11 bases. V lost 5 bases, J lost 4 bases, and 10 bases stayed unmatched. The CDR3 length is 16 residues. Per germline, CDR1 KGHSH and CDR2 LQKENI. CDR3 in DNA: TGTGCCAGCTCAGACGTCGGACAGGGGGCTGGATACGAGCAGTACTTC. The encoded protein is CASSDVGQGAGYEQYF.

This chain uses TRBV5-1 with TRBJ1-2; possible D gene TRBD1, 5 bases. The V end lost 4 bases, the J end lost 1 base, and 14 bases lay between the germline ends. The V gene's germline CDR1 is SGHRS and CDR2 YFSETQ. The CDR3 contains 15 residues. Here the CDR3 DNA reads TGCGCCAGCAGCCGCGGGACGCAGGTTAACTATGGCTACACCTTC. Translating gives CASSRGTQVNYGYTF.

V and J are TRBV4-2 and TRBJ2-2; 7 bases are a match to TRBD2. The CDR3 is 17 amino acids. The junction had 14 bases not matched to a gene; V was cut back by 4 bases and J by 6 bases. Germline CDR1 reads LGHNA; CDR2 reads YNFKEQ. The CDR3 nucleotides read TGTGCCAGCAGCCTCGCCCCCTCAGCGGGAAGGGCCGGGGAGCTGTTTTTT. This translates into CASSLAPSAGRAGELFF.

The CDR3 nucleotides read TGTGCCTGGTCTACCGGGACAGGGGTCCACGAGCAGTACTTC. It is translated as CAWSTGTGVHEQYF. This sequence joins TRBV30 and TRBJ2-7, with 10 bases aligning to TRBD1. There are 14 residues in the CDR3. Germline lookup yields CDR1 GTSNPN and CDR2 SVGIG (reference sequence). V was pared by 5 bases and J by 5 bases, with 9 bases of the junction left unmatched.

This clone occurred a few times. The chain links TRBV6-6 to TRBJ1-5, with no clear D. The CDR3 is 13 amino acids. The V end was cut by 5 bases, the J end by 7 bases, with 12 bases between. Germline loops: CDR1 MNHNY, CDR2 SVGAGI (reference sequence). The chain's CDR3 is CASSPHSDQPQHF. The CDR3 DNA follows: TGTGCCAGCAGTCCCCACAGTGACCAGCCCCAGCATTTT.

The rearrangement joins TRBV9 to TRBJ2-5; 13 nucleotides match TRBD2. V lost 3 bases to trimming and J lost 5 bases; unmatched junction nucleotides: 4. The CDR3 has 15 amino acids. The germline gives CDR1 SGDLS, CDR2 YYNGEE. The CDR3 loop reads CASSGTSGSGETQYF. CDR3 nucleotides: TGTGCCAGCAGCGGGACTAGCGGGAGTGGGGAGACCCAGTACTTC. The whole variable domain, remainder taken from reference TRBV9 and TRBJ2-5, is DSGVTQTPKHLITATGQRVTLRCSPRSGDLSVYWYQQSLDQGLQFLIQYYNGEERAKGNILERFSAQQFPDLHSELNLSSLELGDSALYFCASSGTSGSGETQYFGPGTRLLVL.

The genes are TRBV5-6 and TRBJ2-1, with 7 bases identical to TRBD1. V shed 0 bases and J 2 bases; nucleotides not matched to a gene: 2. Germline V gene lookup returns CDR1 SGHDT and CDR2 YYEEEE. This CDR3 comprises 15 residues. The CDR3: CASSLAGQAYNEQFF. In nucleotides, the CDR3 is TGTGCCAGCAGCTTGGCCGGACAGGCCTACAATGAGCAGTTCTTC.

The V and J genes are TRBV29-1 and TRBJ1-3, with TRBD1 as a possible D gene (6 bases). The CDR3 extends over 15 amino acids. The ends were cut back, 4 bases at V and 3 bases at J, with 16 bases in the middle. Germline CDR1 is SQVTM and CDR2 is ANQGSEA. CDR3 DNA sequence: TGCAGCGTTGTGACCAGGGGTATTAGTGGAAACACCATATATTTT. Its protein product is CSVVTRGISGNTIYF.

The chain has TRBV7-2 and TRBJ1-1; D unresolved. The V end lost 2 bases, the J end lost 1 base, and 8 bases lay between the germline ends. This CDR3 is built from 14 residues. CDR1 is SGHTA and CDR2 is FQGNSA in the germline V gene. CDR3: CASSLQVENTEAFF. DNA of the CDR3: TGTGCCAGCAGCTTACAGGTTGAGAACACTGAAGCTTTCTTT.

This clone has only a few counts. The gene calls are TRBV4-2 and TRBJ2-7; 9 nucleotides agree with TRBD2. Looked up from germline, CDR1 is LGHNA and CDR2 is YNFKEQ. This CDR3 is 17 amino acids long. The V and J ends lost 0 bases and 1 base, in that order; junction bases with no gene match: 7. This CDR3 reads CASSQDGTLAGSYEQYF. The CDR3 coding sequence is TGTGCCAGCAGCCAAGATGGCACCCTAGCGGGGTCCTACGAGCAGTACTTC.

The chain combines TRBV11-3 with TRBJ1-1; 7 bases map to TRBD1. J gave up 7 bases and V 5 bases, and 7 bases lay outside the gene matches. Germline V gene sequence: CDR1 SGHNT, CDR2 YENEEA. The CDR3 totals 13 residues. CDR3 loop: CASSARGTDEAFF. The CDR3, as DNA: TGTGCCAGCAGCGCTAGAGGGACAGATGAAGCTTTCTTT. Drawing the rest from reference TRBV11-3 and TRBJ1-1, the complete variable domain is EAGVVQSPRYKIIEKKQPVAFWCNPISGHNTLYWYLQNLGQGPELLIRYENEEAVDDSQLPKDRFSAERLKGVDSTLKIQPAELGDSAVYLCASSARGTDEAFFGQGTRLTVV.